The 8 T cell receptor beta chains presented below share a single source sample, sequenced in a study of technical replicates of blood from several donors. Clones were sequenced by immunoSEQ multiplex PCR, and TCRdb holds only the in-frame ones, with some missing. The data show under 80,000 clones, around 92% seen once. The sample was T cells isolated from PBMCs. The receptors were gathered from a human donor in good health. Some clones in this sample may be carry-over from other donors' samples.

J is TRBJ1-2 and V is TRBV4-3, with 11 bases matching TRBD1. The germline V gene encodes CDR1 LGHNA and CDR2 YSLEER. With 1 base clipped from V and 6 bases from J, the junction kept 10 bases outside the gene matches. The CDR3 has 17 amino acids. This CDR3 is CASSQGPGQGVWDGYTF. The CDR3 nucleotides read TGCGCCAGCAGCCAAGGACCGGGACAGGGGGTTTGGGATGGCTACACCTTC.

V is TRBV30 and J is TRBJ2-2; D uncertain. Between the trimmed V and J ends, which lost 5 bases and 1 base, there was a span of 5 bases. The germline V gene has CDR1 GTSNPN and CDR2 SVGIG (reference sequence). The CDR3 loop spans 12 amino acids. As DNA, the CDR3 is TGTGCCTGGTCCTGGAACACCGGGGAGCTGTTTTTT. It yields the protein CAWSWNTGELFF. Together with reference TRBV30 and TRBJ2-2, the CDR3 gives the full variable domain: SQTIHQWPATLVQPVGSPLSLECTVEGTSNPNLYWYRQAAGRGLQLLFYSVGIGQISSEVPQNLSASRPQDRQFILSSKKLLLSDSGFYLCAWSWNTGELFFGEGSRLTVL.

The CDR3 is CASSFRQGNQPQHF. CDR3 bases: TGTGCCAGCAGTTTTCGGCAGGGCAATCAGCCCCAGCATTTT. J is TRBJ1-5 and V is TRBV28; D is unresolved. CDR1 is MDHEN, CDR2 SYDVKM, per germline. The V and J ends lost 3 bases and 2 bases respectively, with 8 bases between them. CDR3 length: 14 amino acids.

The J gene is TRBJ2-6, the V gene TRBV7-2, with 10 positions matching TRBD1. Looked up from germline, CDR1 is SGHTA and CDR2 is FQGNSA. The CDR3 spans 16 residues. J lost 1 base, V lost 6 bases, and 3 bases had no gene match. CDR3 in amino acids: CASSDRGLSGANVLTF. Written as DNA, the CDR3 is TGTGCCAGCAGTGACAGGGGGCTGTCTGGGGCCAACGTCCTGACTTTC.

The chain joins TRBV5-1 to TRBJ2-1; 13 bases match TRBD2. The CDR3 is 16 residues long. The germline CDR1 and CDR2 sequences are SGHRS and YFSETQ. J was trimmed by 8 bases and V by 4 bases; bases with no gene match: 9. CDR3 sequence reads: CASSPNGLAGAYEQFF. The DNA for the CDR3 is TGCGCCAGCAGCCCGAACGGACTAGCGGGAGCGTATGAGCAGTTCTTC.

This clone has a single count. This chain uses TRBV5-1 with TRBJ2-7; 10 bases fit TRBD2. The J segment lost 2 bases and the V segment lost 3 bases, leaving 8 bases of the junction unmatched. Germline CDR1 and CDR2: SGHRS and YFSETQ. The CDR3 has 16 amino acids. The CDR3 region is CASSSTSGNFTYEQYF. The DNA of the CDR3 is TGCGCCAGCAGCTCTACTAGCGGGAACTTTACCTACGAGCAGTACTTC. Supplemented by reference TRBV5-1 and TRBJ2-7, the full variable domain reads KAGVTQTPRYLIKTRGQQVTLSCSPISGHRSVSWYQQTPGQGLQFLFEYFSETQRNKGNFPGRFSGRQFSNSRSEMNVSTLELGDSALYLCASSSTSGNFTYEQYFGPGTRLTVT.

The rearrangement uses TRBV7-9 and TRBJ2-1; 9 positions agree with TRBD2. Looked up from germline, CDR1 is SEHNR and CDR2 is FQNEAQ (reference sequence). The J segment lost 7 bases and the V segment lost 1 base, leaving 17 bases of the junction unmatched. CDR3 length: 19 residues. CDR3 protein: CASSLVAAGGSYSRNEQFF. The CDR3 bases are TGTGCCAGCAGCTTAGTTGCAGCGGGAGGATCTTATTCGAGGAATGAGCAGTTCTTC. Filled out from reference TRBV7-9 and TRBJ2-1, the complete variable domain reads DTGVSQNPRHKITKRGQNVTFRCDPISEHNRLYWYRQTLGQGPEFLTYFQNEAQLEKSRLLSDRFSAERPKGSFSTLEIQRTEQGDSAMYLCASSLVAAGGSYSRNEQFFGPGTRLTVL.

This sequence joins TRBV4-1 and TRBJ2-7, with D unresolved. Germline lookup yields CDR1 MGHRA and CDR2 YSYEKL. CDR3 length equals 15 residues. The germline V and J ends were trimmed by 0 bases and 0 bases, with 9 bases remaining between them. The CDR3 nucleotides read TGCGCCAGCAGCCAAGATCGACTGTTCTCCTACGAGCAGTACTTC. Amino acids: CASSQDRLFSYEQYF.